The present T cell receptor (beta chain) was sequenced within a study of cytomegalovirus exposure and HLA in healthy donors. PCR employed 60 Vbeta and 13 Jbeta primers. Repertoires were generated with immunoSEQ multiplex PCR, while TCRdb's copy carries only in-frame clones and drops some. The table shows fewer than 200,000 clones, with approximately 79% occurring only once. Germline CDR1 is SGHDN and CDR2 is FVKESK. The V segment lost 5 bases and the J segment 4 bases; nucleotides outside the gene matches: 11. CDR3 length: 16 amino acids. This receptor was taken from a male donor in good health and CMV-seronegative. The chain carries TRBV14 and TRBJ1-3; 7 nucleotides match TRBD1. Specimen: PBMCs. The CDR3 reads CASSDRQGRWGNTIYF. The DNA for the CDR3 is TGTGCCAGCAGCGACCGACAGGGTCGGTGGGGAAACACCATATATTTT.